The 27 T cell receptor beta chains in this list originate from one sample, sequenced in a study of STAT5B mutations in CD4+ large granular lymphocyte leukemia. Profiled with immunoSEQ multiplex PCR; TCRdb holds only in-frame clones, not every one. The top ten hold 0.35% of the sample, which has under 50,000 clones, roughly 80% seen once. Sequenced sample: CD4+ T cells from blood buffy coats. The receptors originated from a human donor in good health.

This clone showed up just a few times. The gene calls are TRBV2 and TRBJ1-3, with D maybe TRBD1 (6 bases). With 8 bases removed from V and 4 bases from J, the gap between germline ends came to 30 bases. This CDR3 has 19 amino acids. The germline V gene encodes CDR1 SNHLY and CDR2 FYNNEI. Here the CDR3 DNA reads TGTGCCAGCCTCTGGGGATTGTCGGGGACACTGCACTCAGGAAACACCATATATTTT. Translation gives CASLWGLSGTLHSGNTIYF.

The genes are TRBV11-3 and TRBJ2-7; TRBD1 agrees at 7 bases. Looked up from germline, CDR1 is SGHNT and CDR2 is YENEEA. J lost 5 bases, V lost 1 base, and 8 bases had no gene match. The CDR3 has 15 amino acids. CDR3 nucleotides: TGTGCCAGCAGCTTAGCTGGGACAGAAAGCCACGAGCAGTACTTC. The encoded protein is CASSLAGTESHEQYF.

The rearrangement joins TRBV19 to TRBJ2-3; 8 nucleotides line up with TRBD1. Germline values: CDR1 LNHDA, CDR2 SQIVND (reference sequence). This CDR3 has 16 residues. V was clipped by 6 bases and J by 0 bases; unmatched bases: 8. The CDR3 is CASSLTGDVSTDTQYF. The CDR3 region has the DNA TGTGCCAGTAGCCTGACAGGGGATGTTAGCACAGATACGCAGTATTTT.

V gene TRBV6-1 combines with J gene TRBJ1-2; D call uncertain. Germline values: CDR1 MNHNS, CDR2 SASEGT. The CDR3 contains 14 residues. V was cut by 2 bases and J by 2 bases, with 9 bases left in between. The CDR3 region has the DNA TGTGCCAGCAGTGAATTCAGCCTAAACTATGGCTACACCTTC. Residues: CASSEFSLNYGYTF.

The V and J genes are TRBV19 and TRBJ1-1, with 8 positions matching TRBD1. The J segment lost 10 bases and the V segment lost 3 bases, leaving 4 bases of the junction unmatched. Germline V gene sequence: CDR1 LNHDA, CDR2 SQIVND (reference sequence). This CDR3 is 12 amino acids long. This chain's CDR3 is CASSIQQGVAFF. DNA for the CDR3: TGTGCCAGTAGTATCCAACAGGGGGTAGCTTTCTTT.

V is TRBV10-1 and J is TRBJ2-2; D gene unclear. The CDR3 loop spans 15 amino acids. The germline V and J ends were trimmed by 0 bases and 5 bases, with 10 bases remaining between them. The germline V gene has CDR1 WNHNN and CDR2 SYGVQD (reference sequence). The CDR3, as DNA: TGCGCCAGCAGTGAGTCGATAGGTAGAACCGGGGAGCTGTTTTTT. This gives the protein CASSESIGRTGELFF.

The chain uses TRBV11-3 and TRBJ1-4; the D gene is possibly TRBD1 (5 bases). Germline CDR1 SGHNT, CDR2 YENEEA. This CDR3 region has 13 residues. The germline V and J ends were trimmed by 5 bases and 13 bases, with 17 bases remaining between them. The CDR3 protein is CASSTTRGGGLFF. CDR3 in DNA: TGTGCCAGCAGCACCACGCGGGGCGGAGGACTGTTTTTT.

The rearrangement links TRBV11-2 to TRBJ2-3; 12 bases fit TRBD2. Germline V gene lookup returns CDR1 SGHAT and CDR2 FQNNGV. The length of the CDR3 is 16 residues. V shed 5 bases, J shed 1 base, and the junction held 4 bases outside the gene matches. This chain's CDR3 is CASSHRLAGGTDTQYF. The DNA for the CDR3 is TGTGCCAGCAGCCACCGACTAGCGGGAGGCACAGATACGCAGTATTTT.

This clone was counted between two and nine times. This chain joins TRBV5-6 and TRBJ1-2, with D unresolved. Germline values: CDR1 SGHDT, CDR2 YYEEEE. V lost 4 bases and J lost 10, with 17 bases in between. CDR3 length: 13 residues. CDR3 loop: CASSGAGFRTYTF. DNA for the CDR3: TGTGCCAGCAGCGGAGCCGGGTTCCGGACCTACACCTTC.

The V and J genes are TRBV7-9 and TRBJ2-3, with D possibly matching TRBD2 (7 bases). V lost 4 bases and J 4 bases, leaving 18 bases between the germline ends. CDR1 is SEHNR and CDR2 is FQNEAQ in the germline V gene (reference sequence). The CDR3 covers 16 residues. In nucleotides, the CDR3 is TGTGCCAGCAGCTACACTAGCGCCAAGGGGGCAGATACGCAGTATTTT. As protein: CASSYTSAKGADTQYF.

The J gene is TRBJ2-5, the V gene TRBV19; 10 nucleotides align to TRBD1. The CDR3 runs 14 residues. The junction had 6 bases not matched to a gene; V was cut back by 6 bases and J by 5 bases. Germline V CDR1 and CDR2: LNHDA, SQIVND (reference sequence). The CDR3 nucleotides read TGTGCCAGTAGCCGGACAGGGGGTGAGGAGACCCAGTACTTC. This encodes CASSRTGGEETQYF.

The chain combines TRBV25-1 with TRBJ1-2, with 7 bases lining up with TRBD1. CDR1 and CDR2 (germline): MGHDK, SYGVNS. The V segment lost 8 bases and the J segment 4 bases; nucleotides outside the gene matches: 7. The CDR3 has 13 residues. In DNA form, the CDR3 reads TGTGCCAGCGGAGAACAGGGGACCTATGGCTACACCTTC. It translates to CASGEQGTYGYTF.

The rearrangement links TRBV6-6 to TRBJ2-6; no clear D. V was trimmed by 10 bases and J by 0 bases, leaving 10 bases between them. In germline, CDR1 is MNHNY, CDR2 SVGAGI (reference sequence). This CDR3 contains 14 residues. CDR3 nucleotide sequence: TGTGCCACCCGCAGGAGCTCTGGGGCCAACGTCCTGACTTTC. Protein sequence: CATRRSSGANVLTF.

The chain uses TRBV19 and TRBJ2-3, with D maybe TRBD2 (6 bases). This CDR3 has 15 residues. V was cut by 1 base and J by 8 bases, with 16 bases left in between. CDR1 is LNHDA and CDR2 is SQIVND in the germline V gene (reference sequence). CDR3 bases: TGTGCCAGTAGTATAGGGGCTAGCGCGAGGGGTACGCAGTATTTT. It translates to CASSIGASARGTQYF.

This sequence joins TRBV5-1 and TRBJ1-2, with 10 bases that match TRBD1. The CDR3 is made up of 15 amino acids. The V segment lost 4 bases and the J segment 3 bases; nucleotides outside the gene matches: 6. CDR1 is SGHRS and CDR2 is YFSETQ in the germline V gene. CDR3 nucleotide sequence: TGCGCCAGCAGCACCCGGGACAGGGGAGACTATGGCTACACCTTC. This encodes CASSTRDRGDYGYTF.

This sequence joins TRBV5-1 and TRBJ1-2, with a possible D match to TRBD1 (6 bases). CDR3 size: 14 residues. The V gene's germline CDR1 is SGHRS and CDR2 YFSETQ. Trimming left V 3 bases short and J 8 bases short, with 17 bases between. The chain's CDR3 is CASSSPYRARGYTF. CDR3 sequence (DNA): TGCGCCAGCAGCTCACCGTACAGGGCTCGAGGCTACACCTTC.

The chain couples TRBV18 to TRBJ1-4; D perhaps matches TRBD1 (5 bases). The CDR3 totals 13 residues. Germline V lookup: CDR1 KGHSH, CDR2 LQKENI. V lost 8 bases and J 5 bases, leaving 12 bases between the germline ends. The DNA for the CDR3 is TGTGCCAGCACCAGGGCAGAGAATGAAAAACTGTTTTTT. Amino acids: CASTRAENEKLFF. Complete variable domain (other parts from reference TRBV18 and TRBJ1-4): NAGVMQNPRHLVRRRGQEARLRCSPMKGHSHVYWYRQLPEEGLKFMVYLQKENIIDESGMPKERFSAEFPKEGPSILRIQQVVRGDSAAYFCASTRAENEKLFFGSGTQLSVL.

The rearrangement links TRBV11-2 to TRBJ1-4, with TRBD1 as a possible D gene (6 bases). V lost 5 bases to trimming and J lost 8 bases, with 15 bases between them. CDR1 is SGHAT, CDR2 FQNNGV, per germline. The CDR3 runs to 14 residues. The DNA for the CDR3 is TGTGCCAGCAGCCCCGGCGACGACAGGGAAAAACTGTTTTTT. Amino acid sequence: CASSPGDDREKLFF.

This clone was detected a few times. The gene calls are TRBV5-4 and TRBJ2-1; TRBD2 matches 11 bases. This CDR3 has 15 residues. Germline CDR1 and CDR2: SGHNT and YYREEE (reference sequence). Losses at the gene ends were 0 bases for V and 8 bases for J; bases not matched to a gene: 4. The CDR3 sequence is CASSLALAGGYEQFF. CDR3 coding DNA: TGTGCCAGCAGCTTGGCCCTAGCGGGAGGCTATGAGCAGTTCTTC. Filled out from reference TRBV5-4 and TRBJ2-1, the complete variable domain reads ETGVTQSPTHLIKTRGQQVTLRCSSQSGHNTVSWYQQALGQGPQFIFQYYREEENGRGNFPPRFSGLQFPNYSSELNVNALELDDSALYLCASSLALAGGYEQFFGPGTRLTVL.

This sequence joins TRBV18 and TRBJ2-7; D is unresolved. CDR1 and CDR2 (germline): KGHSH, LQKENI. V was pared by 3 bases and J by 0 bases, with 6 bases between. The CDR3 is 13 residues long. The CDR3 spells CASSPRSSYEQYF. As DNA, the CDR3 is TGTGCCAGCTCACCCCGCAGCTCCTACGAGCAGTACTTC. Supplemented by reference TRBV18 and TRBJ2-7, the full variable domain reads NAGVMQNPRHLVRRRGQEARLRCSPMKGHSHVYWYRQLPEEGLKFMVYLQKENIIDESGMPKERFSAEFPKEGPSILRIQQVVRGDSAAYFCASSPRSSYEQYFGPGTRLTVT.

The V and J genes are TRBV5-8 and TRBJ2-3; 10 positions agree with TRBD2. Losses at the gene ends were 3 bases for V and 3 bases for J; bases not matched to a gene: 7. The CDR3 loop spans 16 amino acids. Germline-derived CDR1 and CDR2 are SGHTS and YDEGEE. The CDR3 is CASSSEREGQTDTQYF. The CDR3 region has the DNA TGTGCCAGCAGCTCTGAGCGGGAGGGCCAGACAGATACGCAGTATTTT.

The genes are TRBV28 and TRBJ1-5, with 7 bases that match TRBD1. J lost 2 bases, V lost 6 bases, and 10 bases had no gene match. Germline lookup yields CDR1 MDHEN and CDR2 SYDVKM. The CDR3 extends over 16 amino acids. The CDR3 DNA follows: TGTGCCAGCAGCATTACAGGGGATCTAGGCAATCAGCCCCAGCATTTT. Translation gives CASSITGDLGNQPQHF.

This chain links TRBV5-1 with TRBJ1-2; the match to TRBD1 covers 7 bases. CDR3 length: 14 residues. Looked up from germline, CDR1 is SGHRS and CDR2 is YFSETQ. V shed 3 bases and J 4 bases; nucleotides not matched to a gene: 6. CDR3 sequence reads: CASSSAGTAYGYTF. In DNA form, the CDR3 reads TGCGCCAGCAGCTCCGCCGGGACAGCCTATGGCTACACCTTC.

The CDR3 DNA follows: TGTGCCAGCAGCGTAGCCGCTGAGGGTTCACCCCTCCACTTT. Amino acid sequence: CASSVAAEGSPLHF. This rearrangement joins TRBV9 to TRBJ1-6; D not certain. The CDR3 totals 14 residues. Trimming cost V 0 bases and J 9 bases, with 10 bases left between them. Per germline, CDR1 SGDLS and CDR2 YYNGEE.

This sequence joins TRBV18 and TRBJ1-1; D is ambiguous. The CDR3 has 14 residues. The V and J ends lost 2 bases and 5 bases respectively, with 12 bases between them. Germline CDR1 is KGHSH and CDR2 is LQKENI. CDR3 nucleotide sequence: TGTGCCAGCTCACCAGGGCAGGAGGAAACTGAAGCTTTCTTT. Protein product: CASSPGQEETEAFF.

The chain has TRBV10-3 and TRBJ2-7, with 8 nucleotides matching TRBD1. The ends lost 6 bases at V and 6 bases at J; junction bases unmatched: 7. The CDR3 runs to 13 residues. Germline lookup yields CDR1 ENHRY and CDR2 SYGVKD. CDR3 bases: TGTGCCATCAGGGACAGGGTGGTGAGCGAGCAGTACTTC. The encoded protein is CAIRDRVVSEQYF.

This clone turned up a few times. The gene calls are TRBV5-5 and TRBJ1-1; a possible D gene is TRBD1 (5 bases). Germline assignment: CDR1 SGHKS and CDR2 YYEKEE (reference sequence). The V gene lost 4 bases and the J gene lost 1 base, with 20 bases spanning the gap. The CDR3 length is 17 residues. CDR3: CASSGKGLGRRNTEAFF. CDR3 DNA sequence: TGTGCCAGCAGCGGCAAGGGGTTAGGACGGAGGAACACTGAAGCTTTCTTT.